This passage covers 22 T cell receptor beta chains from one sample sequenced in a study of blood T cells in healthy people across ages. The use of a sample-barcoded 5' primer and a J-beta primer mix characterized a second PCR of roughly 7 to 12 cycles. A single record per CDR3 protein comes from TCRdb applying MiXCR to the 5' RACE reads. The sample records about 780,000 distinct CDR3 sequences, about 59% being singletons. The sequenced sample consisted of blood. The receptors shown here come from a man aged 25 to 40 in good health.

A few counts support this clonotype. The rearrangement links TRBV6-2 or TRBV6-3 to TRBJ2-4, with 9 bases aligning to TRBD1. The CDR3 has 16 residues. Germline-derived CDR1 and CDR2 are MNHEY and SVGEGT. Unmatched junction bases numbered 7, after V lost 1 base and J lost 6 bases. CDR3 bases: TGTGCCAGCAGTTACTTTCCGGACAGGGGTGGAAACATTCAGTACTTC. Translation: CASSYFPDRGGNIQYF.

This rearrangement joins TRBV9 to TRBJ2-1; D not certain. Looked up from germline, CDR1 is SGDLS and CDR2 is YYNGEE. CDR3 size: 16 residues. Trimming shortened V by 2 bases and J by 0 bases, and 12 bases separated the two germline ends. The CDR3 loop reads CASSVGDRISYNEQFF. The CDR3, as DNA: TGTGCCAGCAGCGTTGGAGATCGAATCTCCTACAATGAGCAGTTCTTC. Complete variable domain (other parts from reference TRBV9 and TRBJ2-1): DSGVTQTPKHLITATGQRVTLRCSPRSGDLSVYWYQQSLDQGLQFLIQYYNGEERAKGNILERFSAQQFPDLHSELNLSSLELGDSALYFCASSVGDRISYNEQFFGPGTRLTVL.

This clonotype has only a few counts. This rearrangement joins TRBV20-1 to TRBJ2-7, with 7 bases aligning to TRBD2. Germline CDR1 DFQATT, CDR2 SNEGSKA (reference sequence). V gave up 1 base and J gave up 2 bases; unmatched junction bases: 8. CDR3 length: 15 residues. Here the CDR3 reads CSARALERGAYEQYF. The DNA for the CDR3 is TGCAGTGCTAGAGCTTTGGAGCGGGGCGCCTACGAGCAGTACTTC.

This clonotype is a singleton in its sample. The gene calls are TRBV27 and TRBJ2-7; either TRBD1 or TRBD2 may supply D (5 bases each). Trimming took off 8 bases at V and 2 bases at J, with 13 bases between the two ends. The V gene's germline CDR1 is MNHEY and CDR2 SMNVEV (reference sequence). CDR3 length: 13 residues. DNA of the CDR3: TGTGCCAGCCGCCGGGACGTAGCCTACGAGCAGTACTTC. This sequence encodes CASRRDVAYEQYF.

V gene TRBV7-2 combines with J gene TRBJ1-1; TRBD1 might be the D (5 bases). This CDR3 region has 15 residues. Trimming removed 1 base at V and 4 bases at J, with 13 bases between. The germline V gene encodes CDR1 SGHTA and CDR2 FQGNSA. The CDR3 bases are TGTGCCAGCAGCTTAGGTTTCAGGGCATCCACTGAAGCTTTCTTT. It codes for CASSLGFRASTEAFF.

This chain links TRBV12-3 or TRBV12-4 with TRBJ1-4; tentative D call: TRBD1 (5 bases). The CDR3 totals 13 residues. Trimming removed 6 bases from V and 5 bases from J, with 10 bases in between. CDR3 loop: CASSRDHNEKLFF. The CDR3 nucleotides read TGTGCCAGCAGCCGGGACCACAATGAAAAACTGTTTTTT.

Comment on this clonotype: The germline gene is not matched at one end of the junction; a read error may be the cause. The chain employs TRBV4-2 and TRBJ1-5; perhaps TRBD1 as D (5 bases). This CDR3 comprises 15 residues. CDR1 is LGHNA and CDR2 is YNFKEQ in the germline V gene. DNA of the CDR3: TGTGCCAGCGGCCAAGAGACAGCCTACAATCAACCCCAGCATTTT. It yields the protein CASGQETAYNQPQHF.

This chain links TRBV24-1 with TRBJ2-5; 7 bases fit TRBD1. Germline CDR1 and CDR2: KGHDR and SFDVKD. The CDR3 covers 18 residues. The V and J ends lost 5 bases and 11 bases, in that order; junction bases with no gene match: 25. CDR3 in DNA: TGTGCCACCAGTGCCCCGACAGGGACGCCTTACGCCTACAATGAGCAGTACTTC. Its translation is CATSAPTGTPYAYNEQYF.

The rearrangement joins TRBV12-3 or TRBV12-4 to TRBJ2-1, with 7 positions matching TRBD1. With V trimmed by 6 bases and J by 9 bases, 11 bases remained unmatched. This CDR3 contains 14 residues. The CDR3 DNA sequence: TGTGCCAGCAGCTGGCCTAAGACAGGGATTGAGCAGTTCTTC. It translates to CASSWPKTGIEQFF.

This sequence joins TRBV10-3 and TRBJ2-3, with a possible D match to TRBD2 (6 bases). With 4 bases removed from V and 6 bases from J, the gap between germline ends came to 20 bases. This CDR3 spans 16 amino acids. Germline V lookup: CDR1 ENHRY, CDR2 SYGVKD. CDR3 coding DNA: TGTGCCATCAGTGCGGGACGGACTACACCTGGGGATACGCAGTATTTT. Its translation is CAISAGRTTPGDTQYF.

The V gene is TRBV7-2, the J gene TRBJ2-3; D is unresolved. The germline V gene encodes CDR1 SGHTA and CDR2 FQGNSA. V dropped 6 bases and J dropped 2 bases, with 15 bases sitting between them. CDR3 length: 15 residues. The CDR3 DNA is TGTGCCAGCAGATCCGCTGCCCTTATCACAGATACGCAGTATTTT. It translates to CASRSAALITDTQYF.

Regarding this clonotype: Germline is not matched at one junction end, which may reflect a read error. The chain uses TRBV15 and TRBJ2-6; D gene unclear. This CDR3 spans 16 amino acids. Germline values: CDR1 LNHNV, CDR2 YYDKDF (reference sequence). This CDR3 reads CATSRAFGSGANVLTF. The CDR3 DNA reads as TGTGCCACCAGTAGAGCTTTTGGCTCTGGGGCCAACGTCCTGACTTTC.

This clonotype appeared a single time. The chain employs TRBV7-2 and TRBJ1-1; weak D call: TRBD1 (6 bases). The CDR3 is made up of 15 amino acids. The germline V gene has CDR1 SGHTA and CDR2 FQGNSA. Trimming cost V 1 base and J 4 bases, with 13 bases left between them. The CDR3 region is CASSLVGAAVTEAFF. CDR3 in DNA: TGTGCCAGCAGCTTAGTGGGGGCGGCGGTCACTGAAGCTTTCTTT.

This chain links TRBV27 with TRBJ2-5; TRBD2 aligns across 10 bases. Unmatched junction bases numbered 13, after V lost 5 bases and J lost 4 bases. The CDR3 consists of 17 residues. The germline CDR1 and CDR2 sequences are MNHEY and SMNVEV (reference sequence). The CDR3 DNA is TGTGCCAGCAGTCACGAGGGGGTAGCGGGGGGCGGAGAGACCCAGTACTTC. The encoded protein is CASSHEGVAGGGETQYF.

This chain links TRBV7-3 with TRBJ2-1, with D unclear. The better agreement between TRBJ2-7 and the DNA end casts doubt on the J call. The germline V gene encodes CDR1 SGHTA and CDR2 FQGTGA. This CDR3 comprises 18 residues. CDR3 residues: CASSLGIGDRSSYNEQYF. The CDR3 DNA sequence: TGTGCCAGCAGCTTAGGGATTGGAGACCGGAGCTCCTACAATGAGCAGTACTTC.

J is TRBJ2-7 and V is TRBV28, with a possible D match to TRBD1 (6 bases). The CDR3 spans 13 residues. V was clipped by 3 bases and J by 4 bases, with 10 bases between them. Germline V CDR1 and CDR2: MDHEN, SYDVKM. The CDR3 sequence: CASSFTGWYEQYF. DNA of the CDR3: TGTGCCAGCAGTTTTACAGGGTGGTACGAGCAGTACTTC. Using reference TRBV28 and TRBJ2-7 for the parts outside the CDR3, the full variable domain is DVKVTQSSRYLVKRTGEKVFLECVQDMDHENMFWYRQDPGLGLRLIYFSYDVKMKEKGDIPEGYSVSREKKERFSLILESASTNQTSMYLCASSFTGWYEQYFGPGTRLTVT.

The rearrangement joins TRBV6-6 to TRBJ2-3, with 12 bases matching TRBD2. V dropped 5 bases and J dropped 5; count of bases not matched to a gene: 5. Per the germline V gene, CDR1 is MNHNY and CDR2 is SVGAGI (reference sequence). The CDR3 is 15 amino acids. The CDR3 spells CASSPSGGALDTQYF. As DNA, the CDR3 is TGTGCCAGCAGTCCTAGCGGGGGGGCCCTAGATACGCAGTATTTT.

V is TRBV27 and J is TRBJ1-3; D remains unclear. Between the trimmed V and J ends, which lost 10 bases and 4 bases, there was a span of 8 bases. Germline CDR1 and CDR2: MNHEY and SMNVEV (reference sequence). CDR3 length: 11 amino acids. The CDR3 DNA reads as TGTGCCACGGGGAGCGGAAACACCATATATTTT. Translating gives CATGSGNTIYF.

The gene calls are TRBV24-1 and TRBJ2-3; possible D gene TRBD2, 6 bases. The V end was cut by 3 bases, the J end by 0 bases, with 12 bases between. From germline, CDR1 is KGHDR and CDR2 SFDVKD. The CDR3 spans 16 residues. CDR3 sequence: CATSDGGIRSTDTQYF. For the CDR3, the DNA is TGTGCCACCAGTGATGGGGGGATTCGGAGCACAGATACGCAGTATTTT.

A word on this clonotype: One end of the junction does not line up with germline, which may come from a read error. The chain has TRBV12-3 or TRBV12-4 and TRBJ2-3; D gene ambiguous. This CDR3 has 12 amino acids. The CDR3, as DNA: TGTGCCAGCAGATTTACCGCAGATGCGCAGTATTTT. Translated, it gives CASRFTADAQYF.

V usage is TRBV9 and J usage is TRBJ2-1, with D tentatively TRBD2 (7 bases). Trimming took 0 bases from V and 9 from J, leaving 13 bases between them. The germline gives CDR1 SGDLS, CDR2 YYNGEE. CDR3 length equals 14 residues. In nucleotides, the CDR3 is TGTGCCAGCAGCGTAGCCGGTCGGGGGGCTGAGCAGTTCTTC. This encodes CASSVAGRGAEQFF.

The chain is built from TRBV18 and TRBJ2-3; D not resolved. Trimming took off 3 bases at V and 3 bases at J, with 10 bases between the two ends. CDR3 size: 14 residues. The germline V gene has CDR1 KGHSH and CDR2 LQKENI. CDR3 nucleotides: TGTGCCAGCTCACCTCCGGCCCTAACAGATACGCAGTATTTT. Its translation is CASSPPALTDTQYF.